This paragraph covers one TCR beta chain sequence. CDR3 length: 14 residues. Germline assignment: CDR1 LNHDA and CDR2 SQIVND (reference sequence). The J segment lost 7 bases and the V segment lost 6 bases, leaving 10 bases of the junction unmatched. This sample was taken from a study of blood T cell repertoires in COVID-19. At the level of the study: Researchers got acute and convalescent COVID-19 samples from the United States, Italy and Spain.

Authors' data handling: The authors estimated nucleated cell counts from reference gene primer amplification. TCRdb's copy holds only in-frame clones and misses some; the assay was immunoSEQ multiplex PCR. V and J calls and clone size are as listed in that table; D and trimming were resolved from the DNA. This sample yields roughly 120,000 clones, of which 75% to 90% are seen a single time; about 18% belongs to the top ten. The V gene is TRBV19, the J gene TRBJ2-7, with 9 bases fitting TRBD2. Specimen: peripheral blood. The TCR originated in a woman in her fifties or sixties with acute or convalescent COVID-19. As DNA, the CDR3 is TGTGCCAGTAGCGTAGCGGGAGCGGTAGCGGAGCAGTACTTC. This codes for CASSVAGAVAEQYF.